Listed below are T cell receptor beta chains from one sample, sequenced in a study of identical twins. One entry per CDR3 protein results from TCRdb running MiXCR on the 5' RACE reads. The profile covers roughly 260,000 distinct CDR3 sequences, with around 7.6% appearing a single time and around 5.4% taken by the ten largest. The same specimen was also included in a second study, on yellow fever vaccine responses in identical twins.

The sequenced sample was CD8+ T cells sorted from blood. All receptors come from a woman aged 18 to 35 in good health. Each CDR3 is given with its conserved first and last residue. A D gene is named only where the DNA matches it firmly. Size tells how often a clone was seen (once, few, many) or the class of an expanded clone, and some rows leave it out.

.,TRBJ2-5,.,TRBV18,CASSPYRAETQYF,TGTGCCAGCTCACCTTATAGGGCTGAGACCCAGTACTTC
few,TRBJ2-7,.,TRBV12-3/TRBV12-4,CASSLLGREAYEQYF,TGTGCCAGCAGTTTATTAGGCAGGGAAGCCTACGAGCAGTACTTC
many,TRBJ2-2,TRBD2,TRBV6-4,CASTPLAGGTGELFF,TGTGCCAGCACCCCGCTAGCGGGAGGAACCGGGGAGCTGTTTTTT
few,TRBJ2-1,.,TRBV24-1,CATSDFMGNEQFF,TGTGCCACCAGTGATTTTATGGGGAATGAGCAGTTCTTC
few,TRBJ2-1,TRBD2,TRBV20-1,CSAHTAGGALDEQFF,TGCAGTGCCCACACGGCGGGGGGCGCTTTGGATGAGCAGTTCTTC
many,TRBJ2-1,.,TRBV12-3/TRBV12-4,CASSLMPREQFF,TGTGCCAGCAGTTTGATGCCGCGGGAGCAGTTCTTC
many,TRBJ2-7,TRBD2,TRBV7-2,CASSAGLGTYEQYF,TGTGCCAGCAGCGCCGGACTAGGCACCTACGAGCAGTACTTC
many,TRBJ1-1,.,TRBV29-1,CSVDRLGNTEAFF,TGCAGCGTTGACCGTCTTGGGAACACTGAAGCTTTCTTT
.,TRBJ2-2,.,TRBV15,CATHSRETTNLNTGELFF,TGTGCCACCCACTCTCGGGAGACGACCAATCTAAACACCGGGGAGCTGTTTTTT
many,TRBJ2-7,.,TRBV28,CASSSVRASDYEQYF,TGTGCCAGCAGTTCGGTGAGGGCCTCTGACTACGAGCAGTACTTC
.,TRBJ2-7,TRBD1,TRBV7-6,CASSLGTPGTGVSEQYF,TGTGCCAGCAGCTTAGGCACTCCCGGGACAGGGGTTTCCGAGCAGTACTTC
.,TRBJ2-1,.,TRBV7-6,CASSLEGIGGNEQFF,TGTGCCAGCAGCTTAGAGGGGATCGGAGGCAATGAGCAGTTCTTC
.,TRBJ2-5,TRBD2,TRBV12-3/TRBV12-4,CASSAPGLAGEETQYF,TGTGCCAGCAGTGCCCCGGGACTAGCGGGAGAAGAGACCCAGTACTTC
few,TRBJ1-1,.,TRBV29-1,CSVEPDGMEAFF,TGCAGCGTTGAACCCGACGGAATGGAAGCTTTCTTT
many,TRBJ1-1,.,TRBV12-3/TRBV12-4,CASSPIGGRGDTEAFF,TGTGCCAGCAGTCCCATTGGAGGGAGGGGGGATACTGAAGCTTTCTTT
.,TRBJ1-1,TRBD1,TRBV7-6,CAGSSPKGGRMNTEAFF,TGTGCCGGCAGCTCCCCTAAAGGGGGCCGAATGAACACTGAAGCTTTCTTT
.,TRBJ2-1,TRBD2,TRBV12-3/TRBV12-4,CASKLPGLAGGNEQFF,TGTGCCAGCAAACTACCGGGACTAGCGGGAGGTAATGAGCAGTTCTTC
.,TRBJ2-3,.,TRBV6-1,CASTRKDKARDTQYF,TGTGCCAGCACCAGAAAGGACAAGGCACGAGATACGCAGTATTTT
.,TRBJ1-1,TRBD1,TRBV5-1,CASSLEQGASVFTEAFF,TGCGCCAGCAGCTTGGAACAGGGGGCTTCGGTTTTCACTGAAGCTTTCTTT
few,TRBJ2-3,TRBD2,TRBV5-6,CASSSTLALADTQYF,TGTGCCAGCAGCTCCACACTAGCGCTGGCAGATACGCAGTATTTT
many,TRBJ2-1,.,TRBV7-9,CASSSDSREQFF,TGTGCCAGCAGCTCCGATAGCAGGGAGCAGTTCTTC
.,TRBJ2-1,TRBD1,TRBV28,CASRRGQSYNEQFF,TGTGCCAGCAGAAGGGGACAGAGCTACAATGAGCAGTTCTTC
.,TRBJ1-5,.,TRBV20-1,CSAKIGGADTF,TGCAGTGCTAAGATTGGAGGCGCGGACACTTTT
few,TRBJ2-1,.,TRBV11-2,CASSLDPNYNEQFF,TGTGCCAGCAGCTTAGATCCCAACTACAATGAGCAGTTCTTC
.,TRBJ2-5,TRBD1,TRBV7-9,CASSLPGQGAAETQYF,TGTGCCAGCAGCTTACCAGGACAGGGGGCGGCAGAGACCCAGTACTTC
.,TRBJ2-5,TRBD1,TRBV28,CASSFRQGKETQYF,TGTGCCAGCAGTTTTCGACAGGGAAAAGAGACCCAGTACTTC
.,TRBJ2-3,TRBD1,TRBV4-1,CASSQENRGLLIGQYF,TGCGCCAGCAGCCAAGAAAACAGGGGGTTGCTAATTGGGCAGTATTTT
many,TRBJ1-2,.,TRBV7-9,CASSEDRSDYGYTF,TGTGCCAGCAGCGAAGACAGGAGCGACTATGGCTACACCTTC
many,TRBJ2-1,.,TRBV7-9,CASSFLIGVRNEQFF,TGTGCCAGCAGCTTTCTTATCGGGGTGCGGAATGAGCAGTTCTTC
many,TRBJ2-3,TRBD2,TRBV12-3/TRBV12-4,CASSSSGRADTQYF,TGTGCCAGCAGCTCTAGCGGGAGGGCAGATACGCAGTATTTT
few,TRBJ2-7,.,TRBV7-9,CASSLQPLDEQYF,TGTGCCAGCAGCTTACAGCCTCTGGACGAGCAGTACTTC
.,TRBJ2-2,TRBD2,TRBV10-2,CASSEFSLAGRAGELFF,TGCGCCAGCAGTGAGTTTAGTCTAGCGGGACGGGCTGGGGAGCTGTTTTTT
few,TRBJ1-1,.,TRBV4-2,CASSLARSSYTEAFF,TGTGCCAGCAGCCTCGCAAGGTCCTCTTACACTGAAGCTTTCTTT
many,TRBJ1-2,.,TRBV7-9,CASSPPYTPENGYTF,TGTGCCAGCAGCCCACCCTACACCCCGGAGAATGGCTACACCTTC
many,TRBJ1-1,.,TRBV7-9,CASSLSALSEAFF,TGTGCCAGCAGTCTCTCGGCTCTTTCTGAAGCTTTCTTT
few,TRBJ2-1,.,TRBV2,CASNKRDNYNEQFF,TGTGCCAGCAACAAACGGGACAACTACAATGAGCAGTTCTTC
.,TRBJ1-6,.,TRBV27,CASGAGNSPLHF,TGTGCCAGCGGCGCGGGGAATTCACCCCTCCACTTT
.,TRBJ2-1,TRBD2,TRBV20-1,CSTPPPDFSGSSYNEQFF,TGCAGTACGCCCCCCCCAGACTTTAGCGGGAGCTCCTACAATGAGCAGTTCTTC
few,TRBJ2-7,.,TRBV14,CASSQETYRSYEQYF,TGTGCCAGCAGCCAAGAAACGTACAGGTCCTACGAGCAGTACTTC
few,TRBJ2-1,TRBD2,TRBV9,CASSPSWRTGGRGSEQFF,TGTGCCAGCAGCCCGAGTTGGAGGACGGGAGGCCGAGGTAGTGAGCAGTTCTTC
many,TRBJ1-2,TRBD1,TRBV29-1,CSVEDRHYGYTF,TGCAGCGTTGAGGACAGGCACTATGGCTACACCTTC
few,TRBJ2-1,TRBD2,TRBV2,CASSGGLAGLSYNEQFF,TGTGCCAGCAGTGGGGGACTAGCGGGGCTGTCCTACAATGAGCAGTTCTTC
few,TRBJ1-2,TRBD1,TRBV7-9,CASSEGTGRLHGYTF,TGTGCCAGCAGCGAGGGGACAGGGAGGTTGCATGGCTACACCTTC
few,TRBJ1-2,TRBD1,TRBV27,CASSPNRGRFGGYTF,TGTGCCAGCAGTCCAAACAGGGGGCGATTTGGTGGCTACACCTTC
.,TRBJ2-1,TRBD2,TRBV3-1,CASTAGLAFNEQFF,TGTGCCAGCACCGCGGGACTAGCGTTCAATGAGCAGTTCTTC
.,TRBJ2-1,TRBD1,TRBV10-3,CAIQAGTGEHNEQFF,TGTGCCATCCAAGCCGGGACAGGTGAGCACAATGAGCAGTTCTTC
many,TRBJ1-1,.,TRBV6-6,CASRGTEGTEAFF,TGTGCCAGCAGAGGGACCGAGGGAACTGAAGCTTTCTTT
.,TRBJ2-7,.,TRBV20-1,CSAMGSYEQYF,TGCAGTGCGATGGGTTCCTACGAGCAGTACTTC
few,TRBJ1-1,.,TRBV9,CASTPPRNTEAFF,TGTGCCAGCACCCCCCCCAGAAACACTGAAGCTTTCTTT
many,TRBJ1-4,.,TRBV9,CASSPAGQGADEKLFF,TGTGCCAGCAGCCCGGCCGGGCAAGGGGCTGATGAAAAACTGTTTTTT
few,TRBJ2-1,.,TRBV24-1,CATSGPQTSNEQFF,TGTGCCACCAGTGGGCCCCAGACTTCCAATGAGCAGTTCTTC